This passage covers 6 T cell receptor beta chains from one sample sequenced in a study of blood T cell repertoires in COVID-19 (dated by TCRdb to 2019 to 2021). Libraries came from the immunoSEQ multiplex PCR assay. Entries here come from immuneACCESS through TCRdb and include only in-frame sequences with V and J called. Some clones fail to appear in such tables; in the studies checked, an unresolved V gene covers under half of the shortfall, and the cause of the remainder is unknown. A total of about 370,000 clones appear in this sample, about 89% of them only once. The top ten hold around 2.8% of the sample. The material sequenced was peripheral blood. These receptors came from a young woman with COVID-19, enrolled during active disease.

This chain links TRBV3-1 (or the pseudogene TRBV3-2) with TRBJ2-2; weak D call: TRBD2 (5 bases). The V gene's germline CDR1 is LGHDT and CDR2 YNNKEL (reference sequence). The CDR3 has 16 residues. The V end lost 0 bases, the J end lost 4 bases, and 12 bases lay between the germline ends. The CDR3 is CASSQEDLPFTGELFF. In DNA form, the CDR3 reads TGTGCCAGCAGCCAAGAGGACTTACCCTTCACCGGGGAGCTGTTTTTT.

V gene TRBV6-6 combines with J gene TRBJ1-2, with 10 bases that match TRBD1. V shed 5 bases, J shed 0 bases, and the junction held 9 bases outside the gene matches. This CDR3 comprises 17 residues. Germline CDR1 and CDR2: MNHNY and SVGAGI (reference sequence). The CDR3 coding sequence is TGTGCCAGCAGTCGGGGCGGGACAGGGGCCCCTAACTATGGCTACACCTTC. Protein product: CASSRGGTGAPNYGYTF.

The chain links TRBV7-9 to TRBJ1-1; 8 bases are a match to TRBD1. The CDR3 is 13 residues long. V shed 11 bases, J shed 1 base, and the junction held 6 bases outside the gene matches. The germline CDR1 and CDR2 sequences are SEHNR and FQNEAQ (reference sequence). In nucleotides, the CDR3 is TGTGCCGCCGGACAGGGAGAGAACACTGAAGCTTTCTTT. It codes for CAAGQGENTEAFF.

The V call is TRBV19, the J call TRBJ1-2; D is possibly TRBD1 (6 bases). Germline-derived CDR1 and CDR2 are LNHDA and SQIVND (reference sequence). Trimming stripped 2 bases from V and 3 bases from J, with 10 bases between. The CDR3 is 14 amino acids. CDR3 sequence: CASSIIGGDYGYTF. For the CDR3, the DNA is TGTGCCAGTAGTATAATAGGGGGAGACTATGGCTACACCTTC.

This chain's CDR3 is CASSPIGEDYGYTF. The CDR3 DNA follows: TGTGCCAGCAGCCCCATAGGCGAGGACTATGGCTACACCTTC. This sequence joins TRBV28 and TRBJ1-2; D is unresolved. In germline, CDR1 is MDHEN, CDR2 SYDVKM. Between the trimmed V and J ends, which lost 6 bases and 3 bases, there was a span of 14 bases. The CDR3 covers 14 residues.

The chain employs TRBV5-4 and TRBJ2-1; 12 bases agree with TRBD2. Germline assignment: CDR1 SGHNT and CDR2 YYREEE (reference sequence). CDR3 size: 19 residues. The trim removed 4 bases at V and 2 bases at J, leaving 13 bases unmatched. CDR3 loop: CASSRTFSLAGGPYNEQFF. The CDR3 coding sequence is TGTGCCAGCAGCCGAACCTTCTCGCTAGCGGGAGGGCCCTACAATGAGCAGTTCTTC.